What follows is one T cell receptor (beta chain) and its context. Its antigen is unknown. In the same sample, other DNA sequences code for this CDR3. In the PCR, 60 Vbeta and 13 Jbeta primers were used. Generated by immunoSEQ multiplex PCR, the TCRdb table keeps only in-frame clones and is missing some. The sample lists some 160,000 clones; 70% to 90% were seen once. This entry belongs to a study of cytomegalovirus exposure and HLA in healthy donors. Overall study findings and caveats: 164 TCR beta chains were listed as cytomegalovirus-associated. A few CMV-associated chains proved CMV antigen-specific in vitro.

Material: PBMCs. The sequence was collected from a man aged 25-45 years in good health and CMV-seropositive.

In DNA, the CDR3 is TGTGCCAGTAGTATCAACAGGGTGGGTGGCTACACCTTC. Protein sequence: CASSINRVGGYTF. The chain recombines TRBV19 with TRBJ1-2, with D tentatively TRBD1 (6 bases). V was cut by 3 bases and J by 7 bases, with 12 bases left in between. The CDR3 consists of 13 residues. Germline V gene lookup returns CDR1 LNHDA and CDR2 SQIVND (reference sequence). The full variable domain, with the rest looked up from reference TRBV19 and TRBJ1-2, is DGGITQSPKYLFRKEGQNVTLSCEQNLNHDAMYWYRQDPGQGLRLIYYSQIVNDFQKGDIAEGYSVSREKKESFPLTVTSAQKNPTAFYLCASSINRVGGYTFGSGTRLTVV.